This TCR beta chain is from a study of vaccination effects on CD4 cells after COVID-19. On the study more broadly: Median timing of post-vaccine samples was 72 days after the second dose.

Profiling relied on immunoSEQ multiplex PCR, and the TCRdb table lists in-frame clones only, not all of them. The sample records tens of thousands of clones, just under 80% being singletons. A word on this clone: The antigen is undetermined.

The CDR3 has 16 amino acids. Germline loops: CDR1 KGHDR, CDR2 SFDVKD. The V and J ends lost 4 bases and 4 bases, in that order; junction bases with no gene match: 4. Findings and caveats of the study: Vaccine- and infection-induced clones showed marked clonal contraction late following vaccination.

Under the ViraFEST assay, PBMC were stimulated with viral peptide pools so that antigen-specific CD4+ T cells expanded. Sequencing was performed afterwards. Culture proceeded for 10 days, and CD4+ T cells were then isolated. Of the BNT162b2 and mRNA-1273 vaccines, participants received two doses of one or the other. A few million PBMC per well were cultured with around 11 IU/ml IL-2 and approximately 9.1 ug/ml peptides. At days 3 and 7, half of the medium was exchanged for IL-2 medium. The clonotype comes from a human donor who received a COVID-19 vaccine. This chain uses TRBV24-1 with TRBJ2-5, with 14 bases fitting TRBD2. Sequencing used CD4+ T cells from PBMCs cultured with HCoV-OC43 spike peptides, obtained after COVID-19 vaccination. Subset: HCoV-OC43 spike overlapping peptide pool stimulation. The CDR3 protein is CATSETSGGASETQYF. In DNA form, the CDR3 reads TGTGCCACCAGTGAGACTAGCGGGGGGGCTTCAGAGACCCAGTACTTC.